The source of this T cell receptor beta chain is a study of OX40 agonist ivuxolimab in advanced cancers. Study-wide context: Mean age about 60 years, range about 23 to 79; roughly 82% male. Study-level results: Low clonal expansion, among the lowest seen, marked partial responders at 0.1-3.0 mg/kg.

The CDR3 has 13 amino acids. CDR1 is PRHDT, CDR2 FYEKMQ, per germline (reference sequence). V was trimmed by 2 bases and J by 6 bases, leaving 10 bases between them. Measured with immunoSEQ multiplex PCR; TCRdb has only the in-frame clones, and not every one. Altogether about 38,000 clones are present, 70% to 90% being singletons, with the ten largest covering roughly 40%. This clone has more than one count but fewer than ten. Its antigen is unidentified. The clonotype originates from an adult with an advanced solid tumor such as melanoma, head and neck, liver or kidney cancer. The input for sequencing was CD4+ or CD8+ T cells sorted from blood, taken in a trial of the OX40 agonist ivuxolimab. V gene TRBV13 combines with J gene TRBJ1-1, with TRBD1 as a possible D gene (5 bases). CDR3: CASSLRQSSEAFF. The CDR3, as DNA: TGTGCCAGCAGCTTACGACAGAGCTCTGAAGCTTTCTTT.